These 14 T cell receptor beta chains were all obtained from the same sample, sequenced in a study of T cells in Graves' hyperthyroidism and ophthalmopathy (dated by TCRdb to the late 2010s). Receptor amplification or capture employed multiplex PCR. The data were produced on an Illumina HiSeq 2000. The TCR beta CDR3 regions were amplified from RNA transcripts. A first-round RT-PCR of the TCR CDR3 used the HTBI primer set with the Qiagen OneStep RT-PCR kit. TCRdb ran its own pipeline on the public reads, namely fastp trimming at Q25 and MiXCR clone calling, and kept in-frame beta chains. Rows are unified per CDR3 protein, each entry keeping the most common DNA and genes. The sample table contains around 350,000 distinct CDR3 sequences; only one count was recorded for 19% of them. The top ten hold 3% to 4% of the sample. The source material was blood. Receptor source: a woman aged 18-35 years with Graves' hyperthyroidism.

This clonotype was recorded many times. The chain is built from TRBV5-1 and TRBJ1-1, with TRBD1 matching 8 bases. J was trimmed by 8 bases and V by 0 bases; bases with no gene match: 9. Germline V lookup: CDR1 SGHRS, CDR2 YFSETQ. The CDR3 is made up of 15 amino acids. Here the CDR3 reads CASSLVRGHGGEAFF. CDR3 DNA sequence: TGCGCCAGCAGCTTGGTCAGGGGGCATGGTGGAGAAGCTTTCTTT.

The chain uses TRBV10-3 and TRBJ1-3, with D tentatively TRBD1 (6 bases). Germline CDR1 and CDR2: ENHRY and SYGVKD. This CDR3 comprises 13 residues. Trimming removed 6 bases from V and 4 bases from J, with 10 bases in between. Here the CDR3 reads CAISHGQGNTIYF. The CDR3 bases are TGTGCCATCAGCCACGGACAGGGAAACACCATATATTTT.

At least ten counts were recorded for this clonotype. The J gene is TRBJ1-1, the V gene TRBV12-5, with a tentative D call TRBD1 (6 bases). V shed 7 bases and J shed 6 bases, with 15 bases lying between them. Germline lookup yields CDR1 LGHNT and CDR2 FRNRAP. The CDR3 has 13 amino acids. The CDR3: CASALTGWSEAFF. CDR3 in DNA: TGTGCTAGTGCTCTGACAGGTTGGTCTGAAGCTTTCTTT. Using reference TRBV12-5 and TRBJ1-1 for the parts outside the CDR3, the full variable domain is DARVTQTPRHKVTEMGQEVTMRCQPILGHNTVFWYRQTMMQGLELLAYFRNRAPLDDSGMPKDRFSAEMPDATLATLKIQPSEPRDSAVYFCASALTGWSEAFFGQGTRLTVV.

Ten or more counts support this clonotype. The chain links TRBV12-3 or TRBV12-4 to TRBJ1-5; no firm D call. V gave up 7 bases and J gave up 7 bases, with 14 bases separating them. The CDR3 is 13 residues long. The CDR3 DNA sequence: TGTGCCAGCACCGGGAGGGAAGGGCAGCCCCAGCATTTT. This codes for CASTGREGQPQHF.

The V gene is TRBV18, the J gene TRBJ2-7; 9 bases line up with TRBD1. V was clipped by 0 bases and J by 2 bases; unmatched bases: 8. The CDR3 is 17 amino acids. The V gene's germline CDR1 is KGHSH and CDR2 LQKENI. CDR3 amino acids: CASSPPPGTGFPYEQYF. The CDR3 DNA is TGTGCCAGCTCACCACCTCCCGGGACAGGGTTTCCCTACGAGCAGTACTTC. Filled out from reference TRBV18 and TRBJ2-7, the complete variable domain reads NAGVMQNPRHLVRRRGQEARLRCSPMKGHSHVYWYRQLPEEGLKFMVYLQKENIIDESGMPKERFSAEFPKEGPSILRIQQVVRGDSAAYFCASSPPPGTGFPYEQYFGPGTRLTVT.

The V and J genes are TRBV6-2 or TRBV6-3 and TRBJ1-1; D may be TRBD1 (5 bases). The V gene's germline CDR1 is MNHEY and CDR2 SVGEGT. Trimming shortened V by 8 bases and J by 1 base, and 8 bases separated the two germline ends. This CDR3 comprises 12 residues. This chain's CDR3 is CASLQGNTEAFF. As DNA, the CDR3 is TGTGCCAGCCTTCAGGGGAACACTGAAGCTTTCTTT.

This clonotype has ten or more counts. The chain is built from TRBV29-1 and TRBJ1-2; no definite D call. The CDR3 consists of 11 residues. The V end lost 3 bases, the J end lost 2 bases, and 4 bases lay between the germline ends. CDR1 SQVTM and CDR2 ANQGSEA come from the germline V gene. CDR3 sequence reads: CSVEENYGYTF. The CDR3 DNA reads as TGCAGCGTTGAGGAGAACTATGGCTACACCTTC. Based on the CDR3 plus reference TRBV29-1 and TRBJ1-2, the full variable domain is SAVISQKPSRDICQRGTSLTIQCQVDSQVTMMFWYRQQPGQSLTLIATANQGSEATYESGFVIDKFPISRPNLTFSTLTVSNMSPEDSSIYLCSVEENYGYTFGSGTRLTVV.

The rearrangement links TRBV12-3 or TRBV12-4 to TRBJ2-7; 9 bases fit TRBD1. Unmatched junction bases numbered 5, after V lost 5 bases and J lost 6 bases. The CDR3 loop spans 13 amino acids. The CDR3 is CASSPTDRGEQYF. The CDR3 bases are TGTGCCAGCAGTCCCACGGACAGGGGCGAGCAGTACTTC.

Ten or more counts support this clonotype. This chain uses TRBV3-1 with TRBJ1-2; no firm D call. Looked up from germline, CDR1 is LGHDT and CDR2 is YNNKEL (reference sequence). Deletions cut 1 base from V and 4 bases from J, with 10 bases between. CDR3 length: 14 residues. The DNA for the CDR3 is TGTGCCAGCAGCCAAGGAGGGATTCCCTATGGCTACACCTTC. Translated: CASSQGGIPYGYTF.

This clonotype was counted many times. V is TRBV19 and J is TRBJ1-5, with a weak D call TRBD1 (6 bases). Between the trimmed V and J ends, which lost 5 bases and 0 bases, there was a span of 14 bases. Looked up from germline, CDR1 is LNHDA and CDR2 is SQIVND (reference sequence). The CDR3 totals 16 residues. The CDR3 bases are TGTGCCAGTAGTCCCCCAGGGGAATATAGCAATCAGCCCCAGCATTTT. This translates into CASSPPGEYSNQPQHF.

This clonotype was counted between two and nine times. CDR3 loop: CASGSLMAKVNEQYF. CDR3 in DNA: TGCGCCAGCGGGTCGCTTATGGCTAAGGTAAACGAGCAGTACTTC. The chain couples TRBV4-1 to TRBJ2-7; D is uncertain. This CDR3 has 15 residues. CDR1 and CDR2 (germline): MGHRA, YSYEKL. The germline V and J ends were trimmed by 8 bases and 5 bases, with 22 bases remaining between them.

This clonotype was detected a few times. This sequence may be a read error, since a much larger clone differs from it by one base. This chain connects TRBV7-2 to TRBJ2-2; possibly TRBD1 for D (5 bases). The CDR3 totals 15 residues. V shed 8 bases and J shed 1 base, with 14 bases lying between them. Per germline, CDR1 SGHTA and CDR2 FQGNSA. The CDR3 is CASGPQGLNTGELFF. The CDR3 DNA is TGTGCCAGCGGCCCGCAGGGTTTGAACACCGGGGAGCTGTTTTTT.

In its sample, this clonotype was seen many times. The V and J genes are TRBV7-2 and TRBJ2-7; D is possibly TRBD1 (6 bases). Trimming removed 5 bases at V and 6 bases at J, with 14 bases between. The CDR3 consists of 13 residues. Germline V gives CDR1 SGHTA, CDR2 FQGNSA. CDR3 amino acids: CASSTRGRGEQYF. The CDR3 bases are TGTGCCAGCAGCACCAGGGGTAGGGGCGAGCAGTACTTC.

This chain connects TRBV7-2 to TRBJ2-5; no clear D gene. Trimming shortened V by 5 bases and J by 5 bases, and 15 bases separated the two germline ends. CDR3 size: 14 residues. Germline CDR1 and CDR2: SGHTA and FQGNSA. The CDR3 bases are TGTGCCAGCAGCCGCGAAGAGCTTGGGGAGACCCAGTACTTC. Its protein is CASSREELGETQYF.